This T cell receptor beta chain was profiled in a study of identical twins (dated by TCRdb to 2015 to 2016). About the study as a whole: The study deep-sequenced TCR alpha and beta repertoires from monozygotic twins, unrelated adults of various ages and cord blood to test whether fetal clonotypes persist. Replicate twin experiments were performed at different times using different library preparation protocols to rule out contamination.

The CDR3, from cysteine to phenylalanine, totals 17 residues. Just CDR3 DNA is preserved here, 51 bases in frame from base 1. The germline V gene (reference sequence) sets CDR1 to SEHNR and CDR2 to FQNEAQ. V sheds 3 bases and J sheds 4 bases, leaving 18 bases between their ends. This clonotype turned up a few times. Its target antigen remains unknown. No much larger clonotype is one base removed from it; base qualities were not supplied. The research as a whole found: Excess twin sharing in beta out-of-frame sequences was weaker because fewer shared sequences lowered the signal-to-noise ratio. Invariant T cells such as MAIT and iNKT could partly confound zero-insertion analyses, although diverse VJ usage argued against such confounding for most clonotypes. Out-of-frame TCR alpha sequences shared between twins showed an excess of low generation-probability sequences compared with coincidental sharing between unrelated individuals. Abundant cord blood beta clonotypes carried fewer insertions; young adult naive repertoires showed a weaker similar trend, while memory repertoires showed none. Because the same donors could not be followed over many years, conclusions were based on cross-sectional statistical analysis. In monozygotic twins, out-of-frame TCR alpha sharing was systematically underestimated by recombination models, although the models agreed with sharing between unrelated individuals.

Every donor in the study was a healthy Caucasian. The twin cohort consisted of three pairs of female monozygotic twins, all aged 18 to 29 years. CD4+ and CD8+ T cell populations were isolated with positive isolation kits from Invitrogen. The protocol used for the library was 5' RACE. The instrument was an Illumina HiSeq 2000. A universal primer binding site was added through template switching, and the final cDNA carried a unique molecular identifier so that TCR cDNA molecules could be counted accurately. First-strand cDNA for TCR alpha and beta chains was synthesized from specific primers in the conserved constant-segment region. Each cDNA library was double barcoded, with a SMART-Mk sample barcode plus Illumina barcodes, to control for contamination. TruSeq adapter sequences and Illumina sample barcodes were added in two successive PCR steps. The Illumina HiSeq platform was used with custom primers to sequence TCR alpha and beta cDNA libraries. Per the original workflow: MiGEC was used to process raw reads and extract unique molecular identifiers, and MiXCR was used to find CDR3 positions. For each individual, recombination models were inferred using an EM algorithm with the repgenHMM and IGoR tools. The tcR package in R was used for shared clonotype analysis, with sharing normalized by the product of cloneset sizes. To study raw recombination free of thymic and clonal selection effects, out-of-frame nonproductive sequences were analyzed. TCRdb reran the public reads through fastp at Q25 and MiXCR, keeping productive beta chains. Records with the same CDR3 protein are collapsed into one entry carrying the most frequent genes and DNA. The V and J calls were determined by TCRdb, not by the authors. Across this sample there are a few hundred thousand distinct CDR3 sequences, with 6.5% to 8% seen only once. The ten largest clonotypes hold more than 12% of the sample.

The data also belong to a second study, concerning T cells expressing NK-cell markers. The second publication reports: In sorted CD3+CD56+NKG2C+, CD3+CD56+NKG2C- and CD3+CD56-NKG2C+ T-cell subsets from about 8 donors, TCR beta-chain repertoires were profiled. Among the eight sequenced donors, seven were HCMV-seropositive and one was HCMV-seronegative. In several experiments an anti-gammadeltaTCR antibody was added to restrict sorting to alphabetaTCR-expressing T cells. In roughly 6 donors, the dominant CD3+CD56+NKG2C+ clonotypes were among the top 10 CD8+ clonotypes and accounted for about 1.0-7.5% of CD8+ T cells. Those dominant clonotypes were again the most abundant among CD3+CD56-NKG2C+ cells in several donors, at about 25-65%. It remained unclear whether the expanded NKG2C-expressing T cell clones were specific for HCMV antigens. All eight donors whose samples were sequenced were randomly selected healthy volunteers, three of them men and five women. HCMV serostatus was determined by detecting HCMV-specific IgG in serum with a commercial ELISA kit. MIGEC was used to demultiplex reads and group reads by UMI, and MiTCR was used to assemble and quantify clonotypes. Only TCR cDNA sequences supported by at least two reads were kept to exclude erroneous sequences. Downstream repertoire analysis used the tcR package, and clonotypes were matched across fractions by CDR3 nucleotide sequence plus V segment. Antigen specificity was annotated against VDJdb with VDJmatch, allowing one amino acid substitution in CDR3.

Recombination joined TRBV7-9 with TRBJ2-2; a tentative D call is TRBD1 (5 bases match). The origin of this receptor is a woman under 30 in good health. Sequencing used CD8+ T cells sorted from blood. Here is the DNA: TGTGCCAGCAGCTTGGGAAGACCTGACAGCCCCACCGGGGAGCTGTTTTTT. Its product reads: CASSLGRPDSPTGELFF.